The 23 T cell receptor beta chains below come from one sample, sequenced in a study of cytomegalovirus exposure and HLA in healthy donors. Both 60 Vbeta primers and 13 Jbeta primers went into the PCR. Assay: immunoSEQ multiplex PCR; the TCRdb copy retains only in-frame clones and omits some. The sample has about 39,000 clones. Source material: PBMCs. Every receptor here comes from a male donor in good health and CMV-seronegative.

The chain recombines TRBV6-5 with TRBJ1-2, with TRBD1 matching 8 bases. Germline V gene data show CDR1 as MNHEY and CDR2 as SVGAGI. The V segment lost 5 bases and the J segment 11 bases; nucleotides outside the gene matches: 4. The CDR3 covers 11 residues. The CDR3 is CASSPGTGYTF. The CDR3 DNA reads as TGTGCCAGCAGTCCCGGGACAGGTTACACCTTC.

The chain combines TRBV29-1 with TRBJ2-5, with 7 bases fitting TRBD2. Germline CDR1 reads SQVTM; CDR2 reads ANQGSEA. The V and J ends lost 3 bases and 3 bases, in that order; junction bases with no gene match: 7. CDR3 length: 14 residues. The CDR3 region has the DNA TGCAGCGTTGAGGCCTGGAGCGGGGAAGAGACCCAGTACTTC. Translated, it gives CSVEAWSGEETQYF.

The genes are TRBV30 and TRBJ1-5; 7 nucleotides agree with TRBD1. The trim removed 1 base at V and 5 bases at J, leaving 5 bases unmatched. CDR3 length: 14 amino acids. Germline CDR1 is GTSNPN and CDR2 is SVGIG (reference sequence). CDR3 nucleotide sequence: TGTGCCTGGAGTGCTTATACAGGGGATCAGCCCCAGCATTTT. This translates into CAWSAYTGDQPQHF.

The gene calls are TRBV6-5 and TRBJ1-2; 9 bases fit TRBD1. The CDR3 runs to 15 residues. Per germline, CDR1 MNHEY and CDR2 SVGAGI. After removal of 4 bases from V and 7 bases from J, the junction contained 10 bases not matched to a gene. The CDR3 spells CASSSPGQGRGGYTF. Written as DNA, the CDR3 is TGTGCCAGCAGTTCCCCGGGACAGGGACGTGGTGGCTACACCTTC.

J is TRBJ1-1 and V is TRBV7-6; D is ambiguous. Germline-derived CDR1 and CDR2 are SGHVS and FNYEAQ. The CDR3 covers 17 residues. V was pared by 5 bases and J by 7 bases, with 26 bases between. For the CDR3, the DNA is TGTGCCAGCAGCACTTCGACGGTACTAGCGAAGACGGATGAAGCTTTCTTT. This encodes CASSTSTVLAKTDEAFF.

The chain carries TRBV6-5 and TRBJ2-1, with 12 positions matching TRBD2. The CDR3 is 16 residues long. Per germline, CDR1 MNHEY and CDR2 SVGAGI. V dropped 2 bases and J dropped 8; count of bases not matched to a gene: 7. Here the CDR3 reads CASSYTWTSGVDEQFF. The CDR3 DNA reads TGTGCCAGCAGTTACACGTGGACTAGCGGGGTCGATGAGCAGTTCTTC.

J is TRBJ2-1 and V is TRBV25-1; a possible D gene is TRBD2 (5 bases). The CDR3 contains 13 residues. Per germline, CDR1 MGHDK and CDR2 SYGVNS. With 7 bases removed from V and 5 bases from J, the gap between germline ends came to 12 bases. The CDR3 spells CASNRGGNNEQFF. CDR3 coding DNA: TGTGCCAGCAACAGAGGAGGCAACAATGAGCAGTTCTTC.

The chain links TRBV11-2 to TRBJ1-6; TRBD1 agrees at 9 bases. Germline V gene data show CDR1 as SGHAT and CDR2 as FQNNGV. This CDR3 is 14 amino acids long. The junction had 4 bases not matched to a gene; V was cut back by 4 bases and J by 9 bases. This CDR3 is CASSSGQGVSPLHF. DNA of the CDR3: TGTGCCAGCAGCTCGGGACAGGGAGTTTCACCCCTCCACTTT.

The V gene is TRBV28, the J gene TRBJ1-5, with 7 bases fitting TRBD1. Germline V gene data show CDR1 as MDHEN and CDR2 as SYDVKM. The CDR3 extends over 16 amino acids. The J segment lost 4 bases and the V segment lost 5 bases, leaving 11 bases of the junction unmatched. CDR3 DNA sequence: TGTGCCAGCAGTGTGACTCGACAGGGTATGAATCAGCCCCAGCATTTT. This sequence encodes CASSVTRQGMNQPQHF.

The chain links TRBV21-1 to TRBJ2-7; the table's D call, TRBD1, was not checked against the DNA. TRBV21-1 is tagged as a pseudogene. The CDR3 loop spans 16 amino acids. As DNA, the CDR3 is TGTGCCAGCAGGGAAGTGCAGGGTCGCTACGGCTACGAGCAGTACTTC. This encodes CASREVQGRYGYEQYF.

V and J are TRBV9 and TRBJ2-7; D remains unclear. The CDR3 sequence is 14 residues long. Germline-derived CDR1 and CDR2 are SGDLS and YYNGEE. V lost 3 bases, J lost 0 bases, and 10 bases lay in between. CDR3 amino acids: CASSGDAASYEQYF. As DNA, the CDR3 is TGTGCCAGCAGCGGTGACGCGGCCTCCTACGAGCAGTACTTC.

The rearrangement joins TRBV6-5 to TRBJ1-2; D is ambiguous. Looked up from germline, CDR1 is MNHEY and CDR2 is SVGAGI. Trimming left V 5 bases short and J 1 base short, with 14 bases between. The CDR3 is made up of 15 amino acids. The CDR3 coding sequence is TGTGCCAGCAGTACCCCATCGAGCGGTAACTATGGCTACACCTTC. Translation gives CASSTPSSGNYGYTF.

CDR3 region: CASSTIERQPQHF. The CDR3 DNA sequence: TGTGCCAGCAGTACTATAGAGCGTCAGCCCCAGCATTTT. The chain is built from TRBV6-1 and TRBJ1-5; no clear D. This CDR3 comprises 13 residues. CDR1 MNHNS and CDR2 SASEGT come from the germline V gene. V was cut by 5 bases and J by 6 bases, with 11 bases left in between.

The CDR3 reads CASSSVGGGPYNEQFF. DNA for the CDR3: TGTGCCAGCAGCTCCGTTGGGGGGGGACCCTACAATGAGCAGTTCTTC. V usage is TRBV7-9 and J usage is TRBJ2-1; 7 bases match TRBD2. V shed 4 bases, J shed 2 bases, and the junction held 8 bases outside the gene matches. This CDR3 has 16 residues. Germline CDR1 SEHNR, CDR2 FQNEAQ (reference sequence).

The CDR3 DNA reads TGCGCCAGCAGCCTTCCGCCGGGACAGGTCCTATACGAGCAGTACTTC. Translation: CASSLPPGQVLYEQYF. V and J are TRBV5-1 and TRBJ2-7; 8 nucleotides agree with TRBD1. The V and J ends lost 4 bases and 4 bases, in that order; junction bases with no gene match: 13. CDR1 is SGHRS and CDR2 is YFSETQ in the germline V gene. The CDR3 has 16 amino acids.

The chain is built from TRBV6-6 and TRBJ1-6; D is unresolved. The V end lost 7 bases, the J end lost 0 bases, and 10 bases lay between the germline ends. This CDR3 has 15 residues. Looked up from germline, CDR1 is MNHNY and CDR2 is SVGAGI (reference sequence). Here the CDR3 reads CASTEESSYNSPLHF. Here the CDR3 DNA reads TGTGCCAGCACCGAGGAAAGCTCCTATAATTCACCCCTCCACTTT.

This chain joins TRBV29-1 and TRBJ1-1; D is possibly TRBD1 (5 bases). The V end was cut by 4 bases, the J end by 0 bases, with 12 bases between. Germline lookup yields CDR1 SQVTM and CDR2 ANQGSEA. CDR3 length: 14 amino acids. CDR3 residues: CSVGWGGMNTEAFF. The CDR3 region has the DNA TGCAGCGTTGGTTGGGGCGGGATGAACACTGAAGCTTTCTTT. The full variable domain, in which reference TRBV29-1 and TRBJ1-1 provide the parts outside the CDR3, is SAVISQKPSRDICQRGTSLTIQCQVDSQVTMMFWYRQQPGQSLTLIATANQGSEATYESGFVIDKFPISRPNLTFSTLTVSNMSPEDSSIYLCSVGWGGMNTEAFFGQGTRLTVV.

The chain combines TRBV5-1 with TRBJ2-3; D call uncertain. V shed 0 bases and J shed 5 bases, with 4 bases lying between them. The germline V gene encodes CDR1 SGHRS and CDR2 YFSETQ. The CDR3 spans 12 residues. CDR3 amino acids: CASSLALDTQYF. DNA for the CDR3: TGCGCCAGCAGCTTGGCTTTAGATACGCAGTATTTT.

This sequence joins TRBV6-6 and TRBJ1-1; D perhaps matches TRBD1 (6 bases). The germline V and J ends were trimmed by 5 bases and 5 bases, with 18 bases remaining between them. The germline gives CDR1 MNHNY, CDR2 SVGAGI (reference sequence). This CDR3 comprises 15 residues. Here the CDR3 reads CASSPPPGGRTEAFF. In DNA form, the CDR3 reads TGTGCCAGCAGTCCGCCCCCGGGGGGGCGGACTGAAGCTTTCTTT.

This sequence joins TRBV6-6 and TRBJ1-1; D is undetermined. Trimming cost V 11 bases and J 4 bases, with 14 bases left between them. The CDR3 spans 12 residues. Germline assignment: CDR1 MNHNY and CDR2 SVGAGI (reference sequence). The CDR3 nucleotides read TGTGCCGTCCTGACACCTTCCACTGAAGCTTTCTTT. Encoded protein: CAVLTPSTEAFF.

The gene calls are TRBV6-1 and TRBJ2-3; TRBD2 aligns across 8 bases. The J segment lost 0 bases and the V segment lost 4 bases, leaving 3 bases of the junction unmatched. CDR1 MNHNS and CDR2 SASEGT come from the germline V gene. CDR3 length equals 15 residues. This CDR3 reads CASSVLAGSTDTQYF. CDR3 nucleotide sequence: TGTGCCAGCAGTGTCCTAGCGGGTAGCACAGATACGCAGTATTTT.

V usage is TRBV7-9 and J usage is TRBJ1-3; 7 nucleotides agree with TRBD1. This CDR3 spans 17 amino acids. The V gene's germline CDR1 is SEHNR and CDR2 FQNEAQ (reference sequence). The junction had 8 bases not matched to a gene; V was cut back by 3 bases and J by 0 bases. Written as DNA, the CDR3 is TGTGCCAGCAGCTTCCGACAGGGACGGTTCTCTGGAAACACCATATATTTT. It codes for CASSFRQGRFSGNTIYF.

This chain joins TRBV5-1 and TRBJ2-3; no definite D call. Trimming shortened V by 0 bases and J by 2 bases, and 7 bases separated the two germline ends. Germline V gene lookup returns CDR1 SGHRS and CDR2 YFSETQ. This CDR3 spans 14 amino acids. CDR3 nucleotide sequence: TGCGCCAGCAGCTTGGTCCACTTCACAGATACGCAGTATTTT. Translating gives CASSLVHFTDTQYF.